A selection of T cell receptor beta chains follows, all from one sample in a study of vaccination and CD4 T cells after COVID-19. TCRdb reprocessed the PCR reads via MiXCR and lists one record per CDR3 protein. The profile shows several thousand distinct CDR3 sequences, nearly 50% of them singletons. Their antigens remain unidentified. Sequencing was performed on CD4+ T cells from blood, cultured in vitro. These receptor sequences come from a human donor in good health. Each CDR3 is given with its conserved first and last residue. The D gene is left open where the match is weak. Only some rows state a clone size, as once, few, many or a class for expanded clones.

d_gene,v_gene,j_gene,abundance,CDR3nt,CDR3aa
.,TRBV20-1,TRBJ1-3,few,TGCAGTGGGGGGGGTCCGGCTGGAAACACCATATATTTT,CSGGGPAGNTIYF
.,TRBV28,TRBJ2-7,.,TGTGCCAGCAGTCCTATCCACACCCCCTACGAGCAGTACTTC,CASSPIHTPYEQYF
.,TRBV7-8,TRBJ1-5,.,TGTGCCAGCAGCTCATCAGGGGTTGGAAACAATCAGCCCCAGCATTTT,CASSSSGVGNNQPQHF
TRBD2,TRBV20-1,TRBJ2-4,few,TGCAGTGCTAGAGTGCGGGGGGGACTAGCCAAAAACATTCAGTACTTC,CSARVRGGLAKNIQYF
.,TRBV15,TRBJ2-2,few,TGTGCCACCAGCAGAGATAGTCGCGGGGAGCTGTTTTTT,CATSRDSRGELFF
TRBD1,TRBV6-2/TRBV6-3,TRBJ2-6,few,TGTGCCAGCAGTCATCCGGGACAGGGGTCGGGGGCCAACGTCCTGACTTTC,CASSHPGQGSGANVLTF
.,TRBV20-1,TRBJ1-5,few,TGCAGTTACCCGGGCCCTGGGGGGTATAGCAATCAGCCCCAGCATTTT,CSYPGPGGYSNQPQHF
TRBD2,TRBV27,TRBJ2-2,.,TGTGCCAGCAGGAGGAGCGGGGGGGCCGGGGCCGGGGAGCTGTTTTTT,CASRRSGGAGAGELFF
.,TRBV24-1,TRBJ1-6,.,TGTGCCAACAAAGGGTATTGGGATTCACCCCTCCACTTT,CANKGYWDSPLHF
.,TRBV10-2,TRBJ1-1,few,TGCGCCAGCAGTGAGTACTCCGGGGGCGACAAGGCTTTCTTT,CASSEYSGGDKAFF
.,TRBV6-4,TRBJ2-5,.,TGTGCCAGCAGTCGAGGGAGTGGTGAAGAGACCCAGTACTTC,CASSRGSGEETQYF
.,TRBV4-2,TRBJ1-2,.,TGTGCCAGCAGCCAAGATGACAGGAACTATGGCTACACCTTC,CASSQDDRNYGYTF
TRBD2,TRBV11-2,TRBJ2-1,.,TGTGCCAGCAGCGTAACCCGAGCGGGAGGTAGGTGGGGCAATGAGCAGTTCTTC,CASSVTRAGGRWGNEQFF
.,TRBV2,TRBJ2-1,.,TGTGCCAGCAGTGAACGGGGTTTTAATGAGCAGTTCTTC,CASSERGFNEQFF
.,TRBV20-1,TRBJ2-3,.,TGCAGTGCTCTAAGGGCAGGGACGACAGATACGCAGTATTTT,CSALRAGTTDTQYF
TRBD1,TRBV20-1,TRBJ2-7,.,TGCAGTGCTAGCCCAGGACAGGGTTGGTACTTC,CSASPGQGWYF
.,TRBV2,TRBJ2-7,few,TGTGCCAGCAGCACTACAGGGAGACAGTACTTC,CASSTTGRQYF
.,TRBV5-8,TRBJ1-1,few,TGTGCCAGCAGCTTCGGGGGGTCGATGAACACTGAAGCTTTCTTT,CASSFGGSMNTEAFF
TRBD2,TRBV2,TRBJ2-2,.,TGTGCCGGCAGGGAGCTAGCGGGACTCACCGGGGAGCTGTTTTTT,CAGRELAGLTGELFF
TRBD1,TRBV4-3,TRBJ1-2,.,TGCGCCAGCAGCCACCAAATCCCATCGGGACAGGGAAATTTTGCTAACTATGGCTACACCTTC,CASSHQIPSGQGNFANYGYTF
TRBD1,TRBV7-9,TRBJ1-6,few,TGTGCCAGCAGCTTAACCGGGACAGGGGGTTCACCCCTCCACTTT,CASSLTGTGGSPLHF
TRBD1,TRBV29-1,TRBJ1-1,.,TGCAGCGTTGGAGACAGGGGCACTGAAGCTTTCTTT,CSVGDRGTEAFF
.,TRBV19,TRBJ1-5,.,TGTGCCAGTAGTATGTGGGTGAGCAATCAGCCCCAGCATTTT,CASSMWVSNQPQHF
.,TRBV20-1,TRBJ1-1,few,TGCAGTGCTAGAGATACCGGGGGCGCACAGAACACTGAAGCTTTCTTT,CSARDTGGAQNTEAFF
.,TRBV20-1,TRBJ2-1,.,TGCAGTGCTAGGGGCGGTAGCTCCTACAATGAGCAGTTCTTC,CSARGGSSYNEQFF
TRBD1,TRBV29-1,TRBJ1-1,.,TGCAGCGTAATCCCGGGACAGGGAATGAACACTGAAGCTTTCTTT,CSVIPGQGMNTEAFF
.,TRBV6-4,TRBJ2-3,.,TGTGCCAGCAGTGATATGGGGCTGGAGACAGATACGCAGTATTTT,CASSDMGLETDTQYF
.,TRBV7-9,TRBJ2-5,.,TGTGCCAGCAGCTCCCATCTCAGCCCCGGGGAGACCCAGTACTTC,CASSSHLSPGETQYF
.,TRBV5-1,TRBJ1-1,few,TGCGCCAGCAGCTTGGGCAGGGGCACTGAAGCTTTCTTT,CASSLGRGTEAFF